This TCR beta chain came from a study of blood T cell repertoires in COVID-19. About the research overall: COVID-19 samples, acute and convalescent, were from the United States, Italy and Spain. In each case, the material was cDNA or gDNA derived from T cells, B-cell-depleted T cells, or PBMCs.

Study processing details: Estimation of nucleated cell counts relied on the amplification of reference gene primers. Using immunoSEQ multiplex PCR, the repertoire was profiled, and TCRdb retains in-frame clones only, with some absent. That table furnishes V, J and clone size, whereas the DNA furnished D and trimming. The sample has about 130,000 clones, roughly four fifths seen once. The germline gives CDR1 KGHSH, CDR2 LQKENI. J lost 5 bases, V lost 4 bases, and 2 bases had no gene match. The CDR3 length is 13 residues. The receptor was isolated from a human donor in a cohort sampled during active COVID-19. The chain recombines TRBV18 with TRBJ2-5, with 9 positions matching TRBD1. Sequencing used peripheral blood. The CDR3: CASSLGQGETQYF. The CDR3 nucleotides read TGTGCCAGCTCACTGGGACAGGGTGAGACCCAGTACTTC.